Listed here are 25 T cell receptor beta chains from one sample, sequenced in a study of Ad26.COV2.S vaccination and SARS-CoV-2 variants. Treatment in this sample: approximately 18 received Ad26.COV2.S at low or high dose, single or two shots; about 5 received placebo; per-sample allocation not given. Sampling took place 63 days after the first vaccine or placebo injection. TCRdb's table, derived via immunoSEQ multiplex PCR, lists solely in-frame clones and lacks some. Of roughly 380,000 clones detected, about 85% appear once; the ten largest clones hold around 3%. Sequences were derived from peripheral blood, sampled in a trial of Ad26.COV2.S vaccine versus placebo. The source is a person aged 18 to 59 who received the Ad26.COV2.S COVID-19 vaccine or a placebo.

The chain couples TRBV11-2 to TRBJ2-3; a weak D match, TRBD2 (7 bases). Germline CDR1 reads SGHAT; CDR2 reads FQNNGV. The CDR3 runs to 17 residues. V lost 7 bases to trimming and J lost 6 bases, with 26 bases between them. This CDR3 is CASTIPGGAYNSDTQYF. For the CDR3, the DNA is TGTGCCAGCACCATCCCGGGGGGCGCGTACAACTCGGATACGCAGTATTTT.

This chain links TRBV7-8 with TRBJ1-1; no clear D gene. The CDR3 sequence is 15 residues long. The ends were cut back, 1 base at V and 4 bases at J, with 13 bases in the middle. Germline CDR1 and CDR2: SGHVS and FQNEAQ. This CDR3 is CASSLEPFLGTEAFF. The CDR3 bases are TGTGCCAGCAGCTTAGAACCATTCTTGGGCACTGAAGCTTTCTTT.

Here the CDR3 reads CASSFQLPSTDTQYF. The CDR3 bases are TGTGCCAGCAGCTTCCAACTGCCTAGCACAGATACGCAGTATTTT. J is TRBJ2-3 and V is TRBV5-4; D ambiguous. The V end lost 2 bases, the J end lost 0 bases, and 10 bases lay between the germline ends. The CDR3 loop spans 15 amino acids. CDR1 is SGHNT and CDR2 is YYREEE in the germline V gene (reference sequence).

The rearrangement uses TRBV4-2 and TRBJ2-1, with no clear D. The germline V and J ends were trimmed by 0 bases and 2 bases, with 14 bases remaining between them. Looked up from germline, CDR1 is LGHNA and CDR2 is YNFKEQ. The CDR3 runs 17 residues. The CDR3 reads CASSQDPGTRPYNEQFF. The CDR3 region has the DNA TGTGCCAGCAGCCAAGACCCCGGAACCCGGCCCTACAATGAGCAGTTCTTC.

The V call is TRBV7-9, the J call TRBJ2-2; the D gene is possibly TRBD1 (5 bases). The V gene's germline CDR1 is SEHNR and CDR2 FQNEAQ (reference sequence). The CDR3 is 13 residues long. Trimming removed 8 bases from V and 5 bases from J, with 12 bases in between. The CDR3 DNA reads as TGTGCCAGCTATGACAGACCAACCGGGGAGCTGTTTTTT. Its protein product is CASYDRPTGELFF.

V and J are TRBV4-1 and TRBJ2-1; 12 bases align to TRBD1. Germline V CDR1 and CDR2: MGHRA, YSYEKL. J lost 7 bases, V lost 4 bases, and 5 bases had no gene match. The CDR3 is 15 residues long. This CDR3 reads CASSRGQGAGNEQFF. CDR3 coding DNA: TGCGCCAGCAGCCGGGGACAGGGGGCGGGGAATGAGCAGTTCTTC.

The chain links TRBV7-2 to TRBJ2-1, with a tentative D call TRBD1 (6 bases). CDR1 and CDR2 from the germline V gene are SGHTA and FQGNSA. With 4 bases removed from V and 8 bases from J, the gap between germline ends came to 9 bases. This CDR3 has 12 residues. The CDR3 DNA reads TGTGCCAGCAGCTACCAGGGGTATGAGCAGTTCTTC. Amino acids: CASSYQGYEQFF.

This CDR3 reads CASSFSGGYNYGYTF. In DNA, the CDR3 is TGTGCCAGCAGTTTTTCCGGCGGATATAACTATGGCTACACCTTC. The chain uses TRBV27 and TRBJ1-2, with unresolved D. Per the germline V gene, CDR1 is MNHEY and CDR2 is SMNVEV (reference sequence). Trimming pared 3 bases from V and 1 base from J, leaving 12 bases between. CDR3 size: 15 residues.

The chain is built from TRBV6-6 and TRBJ1-2, with a tentative D call TRBD1 (5 bases). CDR1 MNHNY and CDR2 SVGAGI come from the germline V gene (reference sequence). V gave up 6 bases and J gave up 6 bases, with 14 bases separating them. The CDR3 runs 13 residues. The CDR3 here is CASRDRTLNGYTF. The CDR3 nucleotides read TGTGCCAGCAGGGACCGGACATTAAATGGCTACACCTTC.

This chain joins TRBV6-1 and TRBJ2-1; 8 nucleotides agree with TRBD2. The CDR3 is made up of 18 amino acids. V dropped 2 bases and J dropped 7; count of bases not matched to a gene: 16. Germline assignment: CDR1 MNHNS and CDR2 SASEGT. The CDR3 protein is CASSEIPGGEGRGNEQFF. CDR3 in DNA: TGTGCCAGCAGTGAAATCCCCGGGGGGGAGGGAAGAGGGAATGAGCAGTTCTTC.

V is TRBV6-5 and J is TRBJ2-2; D uncertain. In germline, CDR1 is MNHEY, CDR2 SVGAGI. CDR3 length equals 13 residues. Deletions cut 8 bases from V and 11 bases from J, with 18 bases between. CDR3 protein: CASYNPNAVELFF. The CDR3 DNA reads TGTGCCAGCTATAACCCAAACGCGGTAGAGCTGTTTTTT.

DNA for the CDR3: TGTGCCAGCAGCTTGGGCAGGGGGATAAACACCGGGGAGCTGTTTTTT. It is translated as CASSLGRGINTGELFF. This chain uses TRBV7-8 with TRBJ2-2, with 7 bases fitting TRBD1. CDR1 and CDR2 (germline): SGHVS, FQNEAQ. The CDR3 runs 16 residues. Trimming removed 3 bases from V and 2 bases from J; junction bases left unmatched: 6.

The chain uses TRBV4-3 and TRBJ1-5; TRBD1 matches at 7 bases. V gave up 2 bases and J gave up 0 bases; unmatched junction bases: 1. The CDR3 is 15 amino acids. Germline values: CDR1 LGHNA, CDR2 YSLEER. This CDR3 reads CASSQTGVSNQPQHF. The CDR3 DNA follows: TGCGCCAGCAGCCAAACAGGGGTTAGCAATCAGCCCCAGCATTTT.

This clone was detected a few times. The genes are TRBV5-6 and TRBJ2-7, with D perhaps being TRBD1 or TRBD2 (6 bases each). CDR1 SGHDT and CDR2 YYEEEE come from the germline V gene. CDR3 length: 15 residues. V lost 0 bases and J lost 2, with 12 bases in between. The CDR3: CASSLDPGATYEQYF. Written as DNA, the CDR3 is TGTGCCAGCAGCTTGGATCCGGGGGCAACCTACGAGCAGTACTTC.

This clone showed up just once. The chain uses TRBV19 and TRBJ1-1, with 8 bases aligning to TRBD1. The CDR3 loop spans 15 amino acids. The germline V gene encodes CDR1 LNHDA and CDR2 SQIVND (reference sequence). With 5 bases clipped from V and 5 bases from J, the junction kept 10 bases outside the gene matches. CDR3 nucleotide sequence: TGTGCCAGTAGTTTGACAGGGGTCTTCGAGACTGAAGCTTTCTTT. It translates to CASSLTGVFETEAFF.

This clone appeared a single time. The J gene is TRBJ2-7, the V gene TRBV27, with no clear D. Looked up from germline, CDR1 is MNHEY and CDR2 is SMNVEV (reference sequence). The ends were cut back, 3 bases at V and 0 bases at J, with 9 bases in the middle. This CDR3 has 14 amino acids. The CDR3 DNA sequence: TGTGCCAGCAGTTTGACACCTAGCTCCTACGAGCAGTACTTC. Translating it yields CASSLTPSSYEQYF.

V gene TRBV6-1 combines with J gene TRBJ2-7; no reliable D call. The CDR3 covers 13 residues. V was shortened by 0 bases and J by 6 bases, with 9 bases between the two germline ends. CDR1 and CDR2 from the germline V gene are MNHNS and SASEGT. The CDR3 here is CASSEAASVEQYF. The CDR3 DNA reads as TGTGCCAGCAGTGAAGCGGCGTCAGTCGAGCAGTACTTC.

There are a few counts of this clone. The chain links TRBV5-1 to TRBJ2-7; the D gene is possibly TRBD1 (6 bases). V lost 0 bases, J lost 6 bases, and 10 bases lay in between. The length of the CDR3 is 13 residues. Per the germline V gene, CDR1 is SGHRS and CDR2 is YFSETQ. CDR3 DNA sequence: TGCGCCAGCAGCTTGGAACAGGGTAGCGAGCAGTACTTC. It specifies CASSLEQGSEQYF. The whole variable domain, remainder taken from reference TRBV5-1 and TRBJ2-7, is KAGVTQTPRYLIKTRGQQVTLSCSPISGHRSVSWYQQTPGQGLQFLFEYFSETQRNKGNFPGRFSGRQFSNSRSEMNVSTLELGDSALYLCASSLEQGSEQYFGPGTRLTVT.

CDR3 protein: CATGGRGAYNEQFF. The CDR3 DNA reads TGTGCCACCGGGGGCCGAGGGGCCTACAATGAGCAGTTCTTC. The chain recombines TRBV24-1 with TRBJ2-1; D is possibly TRBD1 (6 bases). The germline V gene encodes CDR1 KGHDR and CDR2 SFDVKD. The CDR3 consists of 14 residues. Trimming took off 9 bases at V and 2 bases at J, with 13 bases between the two ends.

J is TRBJ1-1 and V is TRBV4-1; D not certain. This CDR3 comprises 15 residues. CDR1 MGHRA and CDR2 YSYEKL come from the germline V gene. Trimming stripped 1 base from V and 0 bases from J, with 9 bases between. The CDR3 here is CASSQGGTVNTEAFF. In DNA, the CDR3 is TGCGCCAGCAGCCAAGGAGGAACGGTGAACACTGAAGCTTTCTTT.

V is TRBV7-9 and J is TRBJ1-5; 8 nucleotides agree with TRBD1. V shed 4 bases and J 6 bases; nucleotides not matched to a gene: 11. The CDR3 extends over 16 amino acids. The germline V gene encodes CDR1 SEHNR and CDR2 FQNEAQ (reference sequence). CDR3 protein: CASSSGQGGAGQPQHF. The CDR3 DNA follows: TGTGCCAGCAGCTCCGGACAGGGAGGGGCCGGTCAGCCCCAGCATTTT.

The rearrangement uses TRBV4-3 and TRBJ2-2, with TRBD2 identical over 13 bases. The CDR3 covers 16 residues. The junction had 3 bases not matched to a gene; V was cut back by 5 bases and J by 3 bases. The V gene's germline CDR1 is LGHNA and CDR2 YSLEER. The CDR3 reads CASSLLAGGDTGELFF. The CDR3 coding sequence is TGCGCCAGCAGCTTACTAGCGGGAGGGGACACCGGGGAGCTGTTTTTT.

The rearrangement uses TRBV27 and TRBJ2-7; D is unresolved. Germline values: CDR1 MNHEY, CDR2 SMNVEV (reference sequence). The V end was cut by 2 bases, the J end by 3 bases, with 8 bases between. CDR3 length: 13 residues. DNA for the CDR3: TGTGCCAGCAGTTTACGGCAGTTCTACGAGCAGTACTTC. Translation: CASSLRQFYEQYF.

This clone has a single count. V and J are TRBV25-1 and TRBJ2-1; 12 nucleotides match TRBD2. The ends lost 11 bases at V and 9 bases at J; junction bases unmatched: 5. Germline values: CDR1 MGHDK, CDR2 SYGVNS. The CDR3 consists of 12 residues. For the CDR3, the DNA is TGTGCCTCGACTAGCGGGAGACTTGAGCAGTTCTTC. It translates to CASTSGRLEQFF. The entire variable domain, with the rest obtained from reference TRBV25-1 and TRBJ2-1, is as follows: EADIYQTPRYLVIGTGKKITLECSQTMGHDKMYWYQQDPGMELHLIHYSYGVNSTEKGDLSSESTVSRIRTEHFPLTLESARPSHTSQYLCASTSGRLEQFFGPGTRLTVL.

The V gene is TRBV2, the J gene TRBJ1-3; D is unclear. V shed 3 bases and J shed 0 bases, with 6 bases lying between them. The CDR3 is 14 amino acids. Per the germline V gene, CDR1 is SNHLY and CDR2 is FYNNEI. CDR3 DNA: TGTGCCAGCAGTGATCCTCACTCTGGAAACACCATATATTTT. It yields the protein CASSDPHSGNTIYF. Complete variable domain (other parts from reference TRBV2 and TRBJ1-3): EPEVTQTPSHQVTQMGQEVILRCVPISNHLYFYWYRQILGQKVEFLVSFYNNEISEKSEIFDDQFSVERPDGSNFTLKIRSTKLEDSAMYFCASSDPHSGNTIYFGEGSWLTVV.